The rows below give T cell receptor beta chains drawn from one sample of a study of T cell clones after liver transplantation. The method was immunoSEQ multiplex PCR; TCRdb's version includes in-frame clones alone and lacks a portion of them. The sample shows tens of thousands of clones, over 65% of them seen only once. The material sequenced was CD4+ T cells from blood, taken at the 22-month timepoint. The receptor set was obtained from a human patient who received a liver transplant. Some T cells may be the graft donor's. The CDR3 runs from the conserved cysteine through the conserved F or W. Fields, in order: CDR3 DNA, CDR3 protein, clone size, D gene, J gene, V gene. D genes are given only for firm matches. Clone size is not always given. Where it is, it says once, few, many or a class for expanded clones.

cdr3_nt: TGTGCCAGCAGTCCTCAGGGTGGGGGAGCTTTCTTT; cdr3_aa: CASSPQGGGAFF; clone_size: NA; d_call: NA; j_call: TRBJ1-1; v_call: TRBV6-1
cdr3_nt: TGTGCCAGCAGCCTTCTAGCGGGTGGGACGCAGTATTTT; cdr3_aa: CASSLLAGGTQYF; clone_size: NA; d_call: TRBD2; j_call: TRBJ2-3; v_call: TRBV9
cdr3_nt: TGCGCCAGCAGCTTAGGGCTAGCAGTGGATACGCAGTATTTT; cdr3_aa: CASSLGLAVDTQYF; clone_size: NA; d_call: NA; j_call: TRBJ2-3; v_call: TRBV5-1
cdr3_nt: TGTGCCAGCAGTTTACACACCGGGGAGCTGTTTTTT; cdr3_aa: CASSLHTGELFF; clone_size: few; d_call: NA; j_call: TRBJ2-2; v_call: TRBV6-6
cdr3_nt: TGTGCCAGCAGTTTACCGGGCGACCGGGTCGGAGCTTTCTTT; cdr3_aa: CASSLPGDRVGAFF; clone_size: NA; d_call: NA; j_call: TRBJ1-1; v_call: TRBV6-6
cdr3_nt: TGTGCCAGCAGTGGCGTTAGCGGGAGGGCCGGTAACGAGCAGTACTTC; cdr3_aa: CASSGVSGRAGNEQYF; clone_size: NA; d_call: TRBD2; j_call: TRBJ2-7; v_call: TRBV6-6
cdr3_nt: TGTGCCAGCAGCCGGGAGGATGGGGTTGGCGATACGCAGTATTTT; cdr3_aa: CASSREDGVGDTQYF; clone_size: NA; d_call: NA; j_call: TRBJ2-3; v_call: TRBV4-2
cdr3_nt: TGTGCCAGCAGCTTACGACTAGCGGGGGGGCCGGGGGAGACCCAGTACTTC; cdr3_aa: CASSLRLAGGPGETQYF; clone_size: NA; d_call: TRBD2; j_call: TRBJ2-5; v_call: TRBV7-6
cdr3_nt: TGTGCCAGCAGCCAACCCGGGCAGACTCACGGGGGCGAGCAGTACTTC; cdr3_aa: CASSQPGQTHGGEQYF; clone_size: once; d_call: NA; j_call: TRBJ2-7; v_call: TRBV14
cdr3_nt: TGTGCCAGCAGTGGGGGGTCCTACGAGCAGTACTTC; cdr3_aa: CASSGGSYEQYF; clone_size: NA; d_call: NA; j_call: TRBJ2-7; v_call: TRBV28
cdr3_nt: TGTGCCAGCAGCTATACTAGCGGGAGAGGAAGGAACGGGGAGCTGTTTTTT; cdr3_aa: CASSYTSGRGRNGELFF; clone_size: many; d_call: TRBD2; j_call: TRBJ2-2; v_call: TRBV7-2
cdr3_nt: TGTGCCAGCTCGCCGGGACTAGCGGGAGGGATCACAGATACGCAGTATTTT; cdr3_aa: CASSPGLAGGITDTQYF; clone_size: NA; d_call: TRBD2; j_call: TRBJ2-3; v_call: TRBV18
cdr3_nt: TGCGCCAGCAGCTTGGCGACGGACCAAGAGACCCAGTACTTC; cdr3_aa: CASSLATDQETQYF; clone_size: NA; d_call: NA; j_call: TRBJ2-5; v_call: TRBV5-1
cdr3_nt: TGCGCCAGCAGCTCCGGACAGATAGCTAACTATGGCTACACCTTC; cdr3_aa: CASSSGQIANYGYTF; clone_size: NA; d_call: NA; j_call: TRBJ1-2; v_call: TRBV5-1
cdr3_nt: TGTGCCAGCAGCTTAGTGGGGACAGACACAGATACGCAGTATTTT; cdr3_aa: CASSLVGTDTDTQYF; clone_size: NA; d_call: TRBD1; j_call: TRBJ2-3; v_call: TRBV7-2
cdr3_nt: TGTGCCAGCAGCCAAGATTGGTTGGTAGGGACTGAAGCTTTCTTT; cdr3_aa: CASSQDWLVGTEAFF; clone_size: NA; d_call: NA; j_call: TRBJ1-1; v_call: TRBV4-2
cdr3_nt: TGTGCCAGCAGTGCGGGGGGAACTGGAAACACCATATATTTT; cdr3_aa: CASSAGGTGNTIYF; clone_size: once; d_call: NA; j_call: TRBJ1-3; v_call: TRBV6-5
cdr3_nt: TGTGCCAGCAGTTCGGGGAGCCAGCCCCAGCATTTT; cdr3_aa: CASSSGSQPQHF; clone_size: NA; d_call: NA; j_call: TRBJ1-5; v_call: TRBV28
cdr3_nt: TGTGCCAGCAGTTACTACGATCCCAGGGCGGGGCAGTACTTC; cdr3_aa: CASSYYDPRAGQYF; clone_size: few; d_call: NA; j_call: TRBJ2-7; v_call: TRBV6-5
cdr3_nt: TGTGCCAGCAGCTTGGGATCCCTTAACTATGGCTACACCTTC; cdr3_aa: CASSLGSLNYGYTF; clone_size: NA; d_call: NA; j_call: TRBJ1-2; v_call: TRBV5-4
cdr3_nt: TGTGCCAGCAGCCCGGGACAGCTAGCGGGAGGACCCGGGGAGCTGTTTTTT; cdr3_aa: CASSPGQLAGGPGELFF; clone_size: NA; d_call: TRBD2; j_call: TRBJ2-2; v_call: TRBV5-4
cdr3_nt: TGTGCCAGCAGCCCCTTGTCCGGGGAGCTGTTTTTT; cdr3_aa: CASSPLSGELFF; clone_size: NA; d_call: NA; j_call: TRBJ2-2; v_call: TRBV7-9
cdr3_nt: TGTGCCAGTAGTAAACAGGGACTAGCGGGGGGAAAACAAGAGACCCAGTACTTC; cdr3_aa: CASSKQGLAGGKQETQYF; clone_size: NA; d_call: TRBD2; j_call: TRBJ2-5; v_call: TRBV19
cdr3_nt: TGTGCCAGCAGTGAAAGCCGGACAGGGGAATTCGGCTACACCTTC; cdr3_aa: CASSESRTGEFGYTF; clone_size: NA; d_call: TRBD1; j_call: TRBJ1-2; v_call: TRBV6-1
cdr3_nt: TGTGCCAGCAGGAAACCGGGGAACACCGGGGAGCTGTTTTTT; cdr3_aa: CASRKPGNTGELFF; clone_size: NA; d_call: NA; j_call: TRBJ2-2; v_call: TRBV6-5
cdr3_nt: TGCGCCAGCAGCTTGTCAGTGAACTATGGCTACACCTTC; cdr3_aa: CASSLSVNYGYTF; clone_size: NA; d_call: NA; j_call: TRBJ1-2; v_call: TRBV5-1
cdr3_nt: TGTGCCAGCTCACCAGATGGGGGATCCGGAGGCTACACCTTC; cdr3_aa: CASSPDGGSGGYTF; clone_size: NA; d_call: NA; j_call: TRBJ1-2; v_call: TRBV18
cdr3_nt: TGCGCCAGCAGCTTGAGCGGACAGGGAAGAGTGGATACGCAGTATTTT; cdr3_aa: CASSLSGQGRVDTQYF; clone_size: NA; d_call: TRBD1; j_call: TRBJ2-3; v_call: TRBV5-1
cdr3_nt: TGCGCCAGCAGCTTGGGGCAGGTACAGGGGATCGTGGATGAGCAGTTCTTC; cdr3_aa: CASSLGQVQGIVDEQFF; clone_size: once; d_call: TRBD1; j_call: TRBJ2-1; v_call: TRBV5-1
cdr3_nt: TGTGCCAGCAGACAATCAACAGGGGCCGGGAACACTGAAGCTTTCTTT; cdr3_aa: CASRQSTGAGNTEAFF; clone_size: NA; d_call: TRBD1; j_call: TRBJ1-1; v_call: TRBV27
cdr3_nt: TGTGCCAGCAGCTTCTGGGTTGGGGAGACCCAGTACTTC; cdr3_aa: CASSFWVGETQYF; clone_size: NA; d_call: NA; j_call: TRBJ2-5; v_call: TRBV5-6
cdr3_nt: TGTGCCAGCAGTGAATATGGGGCTGGGGCCAACGTCCTGACTTTC; cdr3_aa: CASSEYGAGANVLTF; clone_size: NA; d_call: NA; j_call: TRBJ2-6; v_call: TRBV6-1
cdr3_nt: TGCGCCAGCAGCCCATCTCCGCGGGGGGGCCTTGAGACCCAGTACTTC; cdr3_aa: CASSPSPRGGLETQYF; clone_size: NA; d_call: TRBD2; j_call: TRBJ2-5; v_call: TRBV5-1